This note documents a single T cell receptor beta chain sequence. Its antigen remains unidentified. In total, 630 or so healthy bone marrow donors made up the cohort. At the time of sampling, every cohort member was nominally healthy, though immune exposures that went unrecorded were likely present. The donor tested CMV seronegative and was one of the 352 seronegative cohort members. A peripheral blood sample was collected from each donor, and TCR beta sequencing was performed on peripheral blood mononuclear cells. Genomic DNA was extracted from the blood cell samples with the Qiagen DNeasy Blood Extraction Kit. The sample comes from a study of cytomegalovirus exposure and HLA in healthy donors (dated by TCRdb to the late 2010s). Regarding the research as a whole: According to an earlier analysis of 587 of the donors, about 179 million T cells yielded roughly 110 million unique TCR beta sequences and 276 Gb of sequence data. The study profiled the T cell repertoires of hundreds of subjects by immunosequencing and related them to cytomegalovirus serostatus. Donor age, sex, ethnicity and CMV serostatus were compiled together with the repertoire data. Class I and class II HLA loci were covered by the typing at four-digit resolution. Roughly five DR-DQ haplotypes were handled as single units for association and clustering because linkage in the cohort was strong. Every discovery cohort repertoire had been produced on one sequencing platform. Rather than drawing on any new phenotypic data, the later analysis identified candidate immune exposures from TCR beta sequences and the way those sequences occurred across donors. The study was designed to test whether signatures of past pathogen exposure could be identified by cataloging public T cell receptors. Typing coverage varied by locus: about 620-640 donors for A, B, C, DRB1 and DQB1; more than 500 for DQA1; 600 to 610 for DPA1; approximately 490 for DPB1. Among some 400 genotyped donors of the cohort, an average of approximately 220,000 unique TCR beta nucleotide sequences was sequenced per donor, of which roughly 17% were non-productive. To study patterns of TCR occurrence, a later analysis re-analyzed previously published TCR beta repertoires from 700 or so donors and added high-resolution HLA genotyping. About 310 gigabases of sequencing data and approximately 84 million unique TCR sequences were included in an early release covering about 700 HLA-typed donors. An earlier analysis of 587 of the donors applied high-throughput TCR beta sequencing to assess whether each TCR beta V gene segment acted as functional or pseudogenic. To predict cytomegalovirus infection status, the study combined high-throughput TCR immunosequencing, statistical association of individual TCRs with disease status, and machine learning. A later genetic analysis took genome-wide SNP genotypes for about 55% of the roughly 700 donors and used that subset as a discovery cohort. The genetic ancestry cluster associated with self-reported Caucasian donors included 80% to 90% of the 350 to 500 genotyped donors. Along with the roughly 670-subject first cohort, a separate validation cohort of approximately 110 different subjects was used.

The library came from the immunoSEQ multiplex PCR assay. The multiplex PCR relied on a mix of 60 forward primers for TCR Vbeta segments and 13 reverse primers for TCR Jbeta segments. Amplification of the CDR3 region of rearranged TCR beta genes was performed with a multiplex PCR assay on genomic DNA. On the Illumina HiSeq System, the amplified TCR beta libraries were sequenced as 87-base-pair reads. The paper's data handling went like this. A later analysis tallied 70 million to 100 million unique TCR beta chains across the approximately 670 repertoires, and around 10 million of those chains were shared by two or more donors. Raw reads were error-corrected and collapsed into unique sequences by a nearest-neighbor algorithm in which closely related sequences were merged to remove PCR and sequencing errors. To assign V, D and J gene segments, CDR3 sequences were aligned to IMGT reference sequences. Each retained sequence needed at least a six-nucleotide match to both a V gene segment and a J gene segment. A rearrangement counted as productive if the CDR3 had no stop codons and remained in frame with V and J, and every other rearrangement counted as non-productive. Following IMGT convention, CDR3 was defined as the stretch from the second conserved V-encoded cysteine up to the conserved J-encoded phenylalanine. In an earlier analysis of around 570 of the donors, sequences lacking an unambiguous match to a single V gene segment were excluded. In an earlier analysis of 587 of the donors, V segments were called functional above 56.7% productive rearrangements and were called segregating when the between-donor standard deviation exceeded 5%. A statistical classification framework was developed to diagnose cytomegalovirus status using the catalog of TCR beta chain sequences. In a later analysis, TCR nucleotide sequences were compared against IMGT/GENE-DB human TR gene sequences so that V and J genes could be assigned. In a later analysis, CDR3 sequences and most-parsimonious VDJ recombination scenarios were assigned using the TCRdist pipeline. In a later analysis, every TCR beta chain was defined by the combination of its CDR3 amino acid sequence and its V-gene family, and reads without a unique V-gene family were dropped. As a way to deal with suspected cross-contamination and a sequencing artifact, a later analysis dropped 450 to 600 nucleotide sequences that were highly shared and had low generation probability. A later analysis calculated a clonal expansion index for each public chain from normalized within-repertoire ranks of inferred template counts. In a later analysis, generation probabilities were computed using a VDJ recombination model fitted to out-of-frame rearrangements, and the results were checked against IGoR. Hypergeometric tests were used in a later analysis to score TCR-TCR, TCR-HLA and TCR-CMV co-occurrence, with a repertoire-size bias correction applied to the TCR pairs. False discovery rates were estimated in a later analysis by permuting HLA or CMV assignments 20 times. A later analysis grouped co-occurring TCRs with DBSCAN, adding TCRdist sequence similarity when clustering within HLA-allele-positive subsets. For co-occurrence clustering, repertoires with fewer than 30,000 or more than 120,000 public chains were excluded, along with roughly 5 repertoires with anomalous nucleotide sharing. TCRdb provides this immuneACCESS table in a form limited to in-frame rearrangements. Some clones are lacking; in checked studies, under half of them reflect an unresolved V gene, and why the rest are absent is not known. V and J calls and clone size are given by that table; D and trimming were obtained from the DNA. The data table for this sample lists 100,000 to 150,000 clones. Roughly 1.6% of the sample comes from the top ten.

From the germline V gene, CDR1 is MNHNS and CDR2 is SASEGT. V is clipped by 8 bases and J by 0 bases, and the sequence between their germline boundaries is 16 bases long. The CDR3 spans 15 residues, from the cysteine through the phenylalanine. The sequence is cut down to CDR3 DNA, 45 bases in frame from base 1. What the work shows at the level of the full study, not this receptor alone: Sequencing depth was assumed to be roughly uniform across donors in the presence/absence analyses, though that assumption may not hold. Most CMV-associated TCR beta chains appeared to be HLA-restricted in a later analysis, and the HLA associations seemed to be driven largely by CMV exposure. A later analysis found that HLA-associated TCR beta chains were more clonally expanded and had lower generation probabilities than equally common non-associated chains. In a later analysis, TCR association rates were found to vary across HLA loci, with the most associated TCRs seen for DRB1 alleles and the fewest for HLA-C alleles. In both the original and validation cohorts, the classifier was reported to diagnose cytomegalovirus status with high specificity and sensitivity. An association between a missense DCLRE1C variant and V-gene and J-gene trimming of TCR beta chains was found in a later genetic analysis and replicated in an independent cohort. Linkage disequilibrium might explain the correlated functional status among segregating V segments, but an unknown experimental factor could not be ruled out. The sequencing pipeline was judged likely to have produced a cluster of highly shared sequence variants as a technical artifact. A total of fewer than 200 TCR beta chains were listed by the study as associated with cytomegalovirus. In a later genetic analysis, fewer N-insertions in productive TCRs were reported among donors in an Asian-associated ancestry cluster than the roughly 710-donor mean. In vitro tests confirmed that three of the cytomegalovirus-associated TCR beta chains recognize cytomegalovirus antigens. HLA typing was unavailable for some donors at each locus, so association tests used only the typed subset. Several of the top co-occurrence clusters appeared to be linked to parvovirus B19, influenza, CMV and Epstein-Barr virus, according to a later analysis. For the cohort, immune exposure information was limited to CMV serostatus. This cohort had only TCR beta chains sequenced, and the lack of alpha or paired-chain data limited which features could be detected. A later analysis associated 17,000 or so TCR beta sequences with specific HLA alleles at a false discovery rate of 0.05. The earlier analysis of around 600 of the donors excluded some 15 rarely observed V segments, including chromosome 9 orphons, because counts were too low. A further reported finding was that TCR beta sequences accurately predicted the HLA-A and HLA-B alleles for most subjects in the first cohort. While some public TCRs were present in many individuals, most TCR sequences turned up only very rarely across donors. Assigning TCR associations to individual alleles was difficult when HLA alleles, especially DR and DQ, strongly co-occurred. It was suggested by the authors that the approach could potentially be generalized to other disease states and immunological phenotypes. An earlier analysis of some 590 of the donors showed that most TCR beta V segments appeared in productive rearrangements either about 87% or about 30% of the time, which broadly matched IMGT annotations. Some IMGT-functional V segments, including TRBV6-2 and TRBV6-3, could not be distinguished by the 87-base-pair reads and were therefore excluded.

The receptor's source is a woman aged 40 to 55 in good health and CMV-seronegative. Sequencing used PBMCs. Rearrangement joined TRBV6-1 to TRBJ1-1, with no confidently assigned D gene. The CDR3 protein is CASRANPVMNTEAFF. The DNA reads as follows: TGTGCCAGCCGAGCGAACCCTGTTATGAACACTGAAGCTTTCTTT.